These 12 T cell receptor beta chains were all obtained from the same sample, sequenced in a study of cytomegalovirus exposure and HLA in healthy donors. It was with 60 Vbeta and 13 Jbeta primers that the PCR ran. Sequencing was performed with immunoSEQ multiplex PCR; in TCRdb, only in-frame clones are kept and a portion is missing. The sample yields 150,000 to 200,000 clones, 70% to 80% seen once. Input material: PBMCs. These receptors all stem from a woman aged 50 to 65 in good health and CMV-seronegative.

The chain couples TRBV10-3 to TRBJ1-5; 8 bases line up with TRBD1. Losses at the gene ends were 3 bases for V and 0 bases for J; bases not matched to a gene: 1. This CDR3 has 15 amino acids. Looked up from germline, CDR1 is ENHRY and CDR2 is SYGVKD. The chain's CDR3 is CAISETGGSNQPQHF. CDR3 nucleotides: TGTGCCATCAGTGAAACAGGGGGTAGCAATCAGCCCCAGCATTTT.

This rearrangement joins TRBV7-3 to TRBJ2-6; the D gene is possibly TRBD2 (5 bases). This CDR3 comprises 16 residues. Trimming took 0 bases from V and 0 from J, leaving 6 bases between them. Germline values: CDR1 SGHTA, CDR2 FQGTGA. CDR3 DNA sequence: TGTGCCAGCAGCTTAACGAGGGCCTCTGGGGCCAACGTCCTGACTTTC. Its translation is CASSLTRASGANVLTF. Complete variable domain (other parts from reference TRBV7-3 and TRBJ2-6): GAGVSQTPSNKVTEKGKYVELRCDPISGHTALYWYRQSLGQGPEFLIYFQGTGAADDSGLPNDRFFAVRPEGSVSTLKIQRTERGDSAVYLCASSLTRASGANVLTFGAGSRLTVL.

This clone was recorded a few times. The chain employs TRBV5-1 and TRBJ1-1, with D maybe TRBD1 (5 bases). Germline V gives CDR1 SGHRS, CDR2 YFSETQ. V was pared by 4 bases and J by 6 bases, with 13 bases between. This CDR3 contains 13 residues. Here the CDR3 reads CASSPDTQAEAFF. CDR3 sequence (DNA): TGCGCCAGCAGCCCGGACACCCAGGCTGAAGCTTTCTTT.

This chain joins TRBV15 and TRBJ2-3; 14 nucleotides align to TRBD2. The V segment lost 1 base and the J segment 1 base; nucleotides outside the gene matches: 1. The CDR3 runs 17 residues. Germline V gene sequence: CDR1 LNHNV, CDR2 YYDKDF (reference sequence). The CDR3 here is CATSRGGLAGGTDTQYF. Here the CDR3 DNA reads TGTGCCACCAGCAGAGGGGGACTAGCGGGAGGCACAGATACGCAGTATTTT.

This chain joins TRBV5-6 and TRBJ1-6; TRBD1 is a possible D gene (5 bases). Trimming took 3 bases from V and 9 from J, leaving 16 bases between them. CDR1 is SGHDT, CDR2 YYEEEE, per germline. The CDR3 length is 15 residues. CDR3 sequence (DNA): TGTGCCAGCAGCTGGGGGGGATTTTCTGGTTCACCCCTCCACTTT. Protein sequence: CASSWGGFSGSPLHF.

The chain is built from TRBV28 and TRBJ2-7; TRBD2 agrees at 13 bases. The CDR3 covers 16 residues. Per germline, CDR1 MDHEN and CDR2 SYDVKM. Losses at the gene ends were 5 bases for V and 6 bases for J; bases not matched to a gene: 10. The CDR3 DNA reads TGTGCCAGCAGTCCCTGGACTAGCGGGAGAACGGGCGAGCAGTACTTC. Translating it yields CASSPWTSGRTGEQYF.

This clone was picked up a small number of times. V gene TRBV30 combines with J gene TRBJ1-1; D remains ambiguous. V dropped 5 bases and J dropped 6 bases, with 10 bases sitting between them. This CDR3 region has 11 residues. CDR1 GTSNPN and CDR2 SVGIG come from the germline V gene (reference sequence). CDR3 nucleotides: TGTGCCTGGGCTCCGATAGCTGAAGCTTTCTTT. Translated: CAWAPIAEAFF.

The CDR3 region is CASSMYRANTEAFF. The CDR3 region has the DNA TGTGCCAGTAGTATGTACAGGGCGAACACTGAAGCTTTCTTT. This chain links TRBV19 with TRBJ1-1, with D perhaps TRBD1 (6 bases). The CDR3 extends over 14 amino acids. The germline gives CDR1 LNHDA, CDR2 SQIVND (reference sequence). Trimming pared 3 bases from V and 1 base from J, leaving 9 bases between.

This chain joins TRBV6-6 and TRBJ2-5; D possibly corresponds to TRBD1 (5 bases). Trimming shortened V by 7 bases and J by 1 base, and 7 bases separated the two germline ends. Germline CDR1 reads MNHNY; CDR2 reads SVGAGI (reference sequence). The CDR3 is 12 residues long. The CDR3 bases are TGTGCCAGCAAGCAGGGCCAAGAGACCCAGTACTTC. It codes for CASKQGQETQYF.

This chain connects TRBV5-1 to TRBJ2-1; 8 bases match TRBD2. Germline CDR1 SGHRS, CDR2 YFSETQ. This CDR3 comprises 16 residues. V was pared by 0 bases and J by 1 base, with 3 bases of the junction left unmatched. The CDR3 protein is CASSLEAGGSYNEQFF. CDR3 DNA: TGCGCCAGCAGCTTGGAGGCGGGAGGATCCTACAATGAGCAGTTCTTC.

This chain connects TRBV7-2 to TRBJ2-1; 10 bases map to TRBD2. This CDR3 has 17 residues. Unmatched junction bases numbered 17, after V lost 3 bases and J lost 12 bases. Looked up from germline, CDR1 is SGHTA and CDR2 is FQGNSA. Here the CDR3 reads CASSLQANPSGRAGQFF. The CDR3 DNA follows: TGTGCCAGCAGCTTGCAAGCTAATCCGAGCGGGAGGGCAGGGCAGTTCTTC.

The CDR3 DNA is TGTGCCAGCAGCTTCCCCGGGGGAACTGAAGCTTTCTTT. Protein sequence: CASSFPGGTEAFF. The chain recombines TRBV7-9 with TRBJ1-1; D might be TRBD1 (5 bases). CDR1 is SEHNR, CDR2 FQNEAQ, per germline (reference sequence). This CDR3 has 13 residues. The V end lost 3 bases, the J end lost 5 bases, and 10 bases lay between the germline ends.